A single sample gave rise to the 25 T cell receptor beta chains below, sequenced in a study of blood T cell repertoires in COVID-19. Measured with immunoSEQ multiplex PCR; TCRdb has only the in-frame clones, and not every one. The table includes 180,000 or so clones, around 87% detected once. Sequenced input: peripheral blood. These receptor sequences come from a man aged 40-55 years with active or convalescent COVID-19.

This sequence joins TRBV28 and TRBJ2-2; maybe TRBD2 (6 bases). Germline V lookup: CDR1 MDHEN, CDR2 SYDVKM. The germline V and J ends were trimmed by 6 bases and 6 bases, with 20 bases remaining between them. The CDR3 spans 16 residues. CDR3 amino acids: CASSLGGRVLAGELFF. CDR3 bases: TGTGCCAGCAGCTTGGGAGGCAGGGTCCTAGCCGGGGAGCTGTTTTTT.

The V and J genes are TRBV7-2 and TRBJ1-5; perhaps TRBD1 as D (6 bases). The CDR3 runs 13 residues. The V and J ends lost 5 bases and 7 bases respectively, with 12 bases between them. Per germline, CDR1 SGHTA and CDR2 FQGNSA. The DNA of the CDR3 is TGTGCCAGCAGCATCCGGGGACAACAGCCCCAGCATTTT. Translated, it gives CASSIRGQQPQHF.

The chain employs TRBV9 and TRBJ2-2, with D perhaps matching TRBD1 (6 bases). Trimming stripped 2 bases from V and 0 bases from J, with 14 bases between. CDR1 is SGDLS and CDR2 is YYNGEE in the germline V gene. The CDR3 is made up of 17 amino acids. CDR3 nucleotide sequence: TGTGCCAGCAGCGTGGGATTGGGGGCTGCGAACACCGGGGAGCTGTTTTTT. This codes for CASSVGLGAANTGELFF. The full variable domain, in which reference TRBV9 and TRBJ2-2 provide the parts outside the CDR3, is DSGVTQTPKHLITATGQRVTLRCSPRSGDLSVYWYQQSLDQGLQFLIQYYNGEERAKGNILERFSAQQFPDLHSELNLSSLELGDSALYFCASSVGLGAANTGELFFGEGSRLTVL.

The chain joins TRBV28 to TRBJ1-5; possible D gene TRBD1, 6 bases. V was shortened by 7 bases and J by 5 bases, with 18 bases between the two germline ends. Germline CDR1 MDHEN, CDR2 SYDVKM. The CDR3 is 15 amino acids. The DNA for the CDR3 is TGTGCCAGCATCCCGAGGACAGCTACTTATCAGCCCCAGCATTTT. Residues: CASIPRTATYQPQHF.

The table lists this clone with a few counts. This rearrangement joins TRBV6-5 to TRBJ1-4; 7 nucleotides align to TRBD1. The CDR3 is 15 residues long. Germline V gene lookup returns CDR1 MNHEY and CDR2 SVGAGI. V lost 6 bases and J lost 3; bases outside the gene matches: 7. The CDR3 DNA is TGTGCCAGCAGATTTGACAGGGCTTCTAATGAAAAACTGTTTTTT. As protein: CASRFDRASNEKLFF.

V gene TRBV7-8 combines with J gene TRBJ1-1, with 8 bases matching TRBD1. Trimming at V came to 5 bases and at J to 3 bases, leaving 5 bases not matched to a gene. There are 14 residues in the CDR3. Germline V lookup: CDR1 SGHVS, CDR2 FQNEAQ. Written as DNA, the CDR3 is TGTGCCAGCAGCCGGACAGGGCGACACACTGAAGCTTTCTTT. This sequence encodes CASSRTGRHTEAFF.

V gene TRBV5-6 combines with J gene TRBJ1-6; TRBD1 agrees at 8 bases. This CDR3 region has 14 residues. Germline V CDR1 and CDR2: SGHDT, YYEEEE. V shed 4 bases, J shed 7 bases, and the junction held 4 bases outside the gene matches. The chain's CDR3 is CASSDGQGNSPLHF. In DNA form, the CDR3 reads TGTGCCAGCAGCGATGGACAGGGAAATTCACCCCTCCACTTT. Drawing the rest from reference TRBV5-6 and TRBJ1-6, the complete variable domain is DAGVTQSPTHLIKTRGQQVTLRCSPKSGHDTVSWYQQALGQGPQFIFQYYEEEERQRGNFPDRFSGHQFPNYSSELNVNALLLGDSALYLCASSDGQGNSPLHFGNGTRLTVT.

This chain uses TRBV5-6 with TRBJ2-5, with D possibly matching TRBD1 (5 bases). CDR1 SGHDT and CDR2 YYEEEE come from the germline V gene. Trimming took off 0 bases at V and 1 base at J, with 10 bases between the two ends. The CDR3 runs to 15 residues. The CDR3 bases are TGTGCCAGCAGCTTGGCGTGGCAGGGCCAAGAGACCCAGTACTTC. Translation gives CASSLAWQGQETQYF.

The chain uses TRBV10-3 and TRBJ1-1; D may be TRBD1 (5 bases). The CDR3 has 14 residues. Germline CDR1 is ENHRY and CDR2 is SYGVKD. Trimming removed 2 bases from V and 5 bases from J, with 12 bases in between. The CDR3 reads CAISERGELTEAFF. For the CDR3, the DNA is TGTGCCATCAGTGAGCGGGGGGAATTGACTGAAGCTTTCTTT.

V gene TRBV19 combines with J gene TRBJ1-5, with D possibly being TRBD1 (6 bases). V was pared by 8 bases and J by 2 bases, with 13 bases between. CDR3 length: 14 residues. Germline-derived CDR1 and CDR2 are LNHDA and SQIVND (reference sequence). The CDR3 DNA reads TGTGCCAGTGTACAGGGCCGGGGCAATCAGCCCCAGCATTTT. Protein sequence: CASVQGRGNQPQHF.

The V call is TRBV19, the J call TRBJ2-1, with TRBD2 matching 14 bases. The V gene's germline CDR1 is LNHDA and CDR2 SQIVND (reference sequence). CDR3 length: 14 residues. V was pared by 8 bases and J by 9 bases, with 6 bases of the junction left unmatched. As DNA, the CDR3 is TGTGCCAGTGCAGGACTAGCGGGGGGTAGTGAGCAGTTCTTC. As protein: CASAGLAGGSEQFF. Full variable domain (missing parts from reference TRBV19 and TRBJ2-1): DGGITQSPKYLFRKEGQNVTLSCEQNLNHDAMYWYRQDPGQGLRLIYYSQIVNDFQKGDIAEGYSVSREKKESFPLTVTSAQKNPTAFYLCASAGLAGGSEQFFGPGTRLTVL.

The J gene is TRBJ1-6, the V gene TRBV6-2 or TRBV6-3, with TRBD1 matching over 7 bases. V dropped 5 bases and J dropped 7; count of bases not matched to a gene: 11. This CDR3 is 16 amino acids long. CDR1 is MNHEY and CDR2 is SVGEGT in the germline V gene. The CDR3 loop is CASSRTGRRENSPLHF. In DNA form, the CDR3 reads TGTGCCAGCAGTCGGACAGGCCGAAGGGAGAATTCACCCCTCCACTTT.

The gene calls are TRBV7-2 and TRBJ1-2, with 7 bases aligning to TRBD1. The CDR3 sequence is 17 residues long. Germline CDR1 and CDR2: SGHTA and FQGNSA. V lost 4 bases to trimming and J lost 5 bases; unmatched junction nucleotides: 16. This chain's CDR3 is CASSSSGTAGGRYGYTF. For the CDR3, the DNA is TGTGCCAGCAGCTCATCCGGGACAGCGGGCGGAAGGTATGGCTACACCTTC. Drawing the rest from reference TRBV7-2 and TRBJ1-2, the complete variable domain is GAGVSQSPSNKVTEKGKDVELRCDPISGHTALYWYRQSLGQGLEFLIYFQGNSAPDKSGLPSDRFSAERTGGSVSTLTIQRTQQEDSAVYLCASSSSGTAGGRYGYTFGSGTRLTVV.

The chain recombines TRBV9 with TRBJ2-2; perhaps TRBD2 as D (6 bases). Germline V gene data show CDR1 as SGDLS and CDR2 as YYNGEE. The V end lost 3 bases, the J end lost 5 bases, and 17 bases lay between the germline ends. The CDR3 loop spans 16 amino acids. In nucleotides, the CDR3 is TGTGCCAGCAGCGGTGGGGCGGGGCACCAAACCGGGGAGCTGTTTTTT. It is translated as CASSGGAGHQTGELFF.

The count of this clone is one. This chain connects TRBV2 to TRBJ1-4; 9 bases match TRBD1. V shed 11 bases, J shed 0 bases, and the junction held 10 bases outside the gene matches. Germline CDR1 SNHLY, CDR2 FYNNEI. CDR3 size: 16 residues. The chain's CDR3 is CAGGGQGISTNEKLFF. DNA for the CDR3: TGTGCCGGAGGCGGACAGGGGATTTCAACTAATGAAAAACTGTTTTTT.

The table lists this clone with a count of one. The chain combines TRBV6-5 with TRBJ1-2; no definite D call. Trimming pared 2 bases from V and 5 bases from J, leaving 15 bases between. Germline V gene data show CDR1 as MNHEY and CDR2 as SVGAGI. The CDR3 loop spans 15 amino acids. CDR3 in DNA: TGTGCCAGCAGTTACGGGAGCTTGGGTCGTTATGGCTACACCTTC. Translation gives CASSYGSLGRYGYTF.

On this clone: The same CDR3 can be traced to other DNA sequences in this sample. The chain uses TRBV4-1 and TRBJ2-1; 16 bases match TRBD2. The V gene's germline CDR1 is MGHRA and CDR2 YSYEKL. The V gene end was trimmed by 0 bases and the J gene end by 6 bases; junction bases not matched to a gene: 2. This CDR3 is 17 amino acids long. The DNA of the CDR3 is TGCGCCAGCAGCCAAGAGGGGACTAGCGGGGGGGCCAATGAGCAGTTCTTC. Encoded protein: CASSQEGTSGGANEQFF.

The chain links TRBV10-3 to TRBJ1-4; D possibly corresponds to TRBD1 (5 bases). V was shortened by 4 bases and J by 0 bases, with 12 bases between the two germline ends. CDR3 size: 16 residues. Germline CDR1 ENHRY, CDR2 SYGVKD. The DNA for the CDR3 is TGTGCCATCAGTGGGGACTCCCCTGCAACTAATGAAAAACTGTTTTTT. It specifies CAISGDSPATNEKLFF.

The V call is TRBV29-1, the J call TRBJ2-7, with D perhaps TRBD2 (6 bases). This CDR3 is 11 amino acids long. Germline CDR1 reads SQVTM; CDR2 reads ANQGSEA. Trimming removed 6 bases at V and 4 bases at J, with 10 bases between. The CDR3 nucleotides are TGCAGCGTCAAAGGGAGGTACGAGCAGTACTTC. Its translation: CSVKGRYEQYF.

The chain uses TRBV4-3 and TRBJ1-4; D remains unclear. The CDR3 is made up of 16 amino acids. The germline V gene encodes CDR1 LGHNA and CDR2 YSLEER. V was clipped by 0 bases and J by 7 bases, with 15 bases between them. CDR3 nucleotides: TGCGCCAGCAGCCAAGATCTTGGGAGGGATAGTGAAAAACTGTTTTTT. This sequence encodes CASSQDLGRDSEKLFF.

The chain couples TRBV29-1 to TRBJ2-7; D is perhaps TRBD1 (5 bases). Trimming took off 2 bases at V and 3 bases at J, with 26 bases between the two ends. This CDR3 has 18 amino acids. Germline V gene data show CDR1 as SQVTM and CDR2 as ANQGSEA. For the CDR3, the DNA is TGCAGCGTTGAATTTCCTGGGGCACGAATTTCGGCGAGCTACGAGCAGTACTTC. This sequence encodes CSVEFPGARISASYEQYF.

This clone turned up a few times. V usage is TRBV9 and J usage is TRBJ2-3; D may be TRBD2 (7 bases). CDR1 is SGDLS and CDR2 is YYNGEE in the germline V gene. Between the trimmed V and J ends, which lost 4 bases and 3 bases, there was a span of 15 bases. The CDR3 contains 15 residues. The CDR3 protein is CASSREGGVTDTQYF. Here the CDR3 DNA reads TGTGCCAGCAGCCGCGAAGGGGGGGTAACAGATACGCAGTATTTT.

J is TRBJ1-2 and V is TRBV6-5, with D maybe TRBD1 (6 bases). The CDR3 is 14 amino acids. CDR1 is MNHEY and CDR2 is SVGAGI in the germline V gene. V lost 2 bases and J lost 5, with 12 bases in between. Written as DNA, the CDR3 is TGTGCCAGCAGTTACCTCGGCACAGGGTATGGCTACACCTTC. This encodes CASSYLGTGYGYTF.

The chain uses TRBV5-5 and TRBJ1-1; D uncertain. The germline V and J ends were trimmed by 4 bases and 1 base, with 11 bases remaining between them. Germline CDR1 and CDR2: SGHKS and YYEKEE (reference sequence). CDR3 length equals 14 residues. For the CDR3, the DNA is TGTGCCAGCAGCCCTAGCACCAAGAACACTGAAGCTTTCTTT. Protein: CASSPSTKNTEAFF.

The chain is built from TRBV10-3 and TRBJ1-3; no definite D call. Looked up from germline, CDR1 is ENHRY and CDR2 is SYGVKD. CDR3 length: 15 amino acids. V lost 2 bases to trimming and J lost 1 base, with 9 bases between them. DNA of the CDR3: TGTGCCATCAGTGAGATCGAGAGTTCTGGAAACACCATATATTTT. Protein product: CAISEIESSGNTIYF.